These 16 T cell receptor beta chains were sequenced from one sample in a study of T cells after yellow fever vaccination. TCRdb redid the calling of the 5' RACE reads with MiXCR, one entry per CDR3 protein. The profile shows a few hundred thousand distinct CDR3 sequences, over 15% of them singletons. The sequences come from PBMCs, collected before the yellow fever booster vaccination. These TCRs come from a man aged 18 to 30 who received the YFV17D yellow fever vaccine.

The V and J genes are TRBV4-3 and TRBJ1-2; 10 bases align to TRBD1. Losses at the gene ends were 4 bases for V and 4 bases for J; bases not matched to a gene: 12. This CDR3 contains 17 residues. Germline V gene lookup returns CDR1 LGHNA and CDR2 YSLEER. The CDR3 coding sequence is TGCGCCAGCAGCCGAGGGACAGGGGCCGGTTTAGGCTATGGCTACACCTTC. This sequence encodes CASSRGTGAGLGYGYTF.

This rearrangement joins TRBV7-9 to TRBJ2-1; the D gene is possibly TRBD1 (6 bases). Looked up from germline, CDR1 is SEHNR and CDR2 is FQNEAQ (reference sequence). The CDR3 sequence is 11 residues long. V was clipped by 5 bases and J by 16 bases, with 15 bases between them. The CDR3 reads CASSRLPGHFF. The CDR3 DNA reads TGTGCCAGCAGCCGTTTGCCGGGACACTTCTTC.

The chain has TRBV7-9 and TRBJ1-1, with TRBD1 matching 8 bases. CDR3 length: 17 amino acids. CDR1 and CDR2 (germline): SEHNR, FQNEAQ (reference sequence). The trim removed 3 bases at V and 4 bases at J, leaving 13 bases unmatched. The CDR3 loop reads CASSFGSPGGLGTEAFF. CDR3 in DNA: TGTGCCAGCAGCTTCGGGAGCCCAGGGGGCTTGGGCACTGAAGCTTTCTTT. Full variable domain (remainder filled in from reference TRBV7-9 and TRBJ1-1): DTGVSQNPRHKITKRGQNVTFRCDPISEHNRLYWYRQTLGQGPEFLTYFQNEAQLEKSRLLSDRFSAERPKGSFSTLEIQRTEQGDSAMYLCASSFGSPGGLGTEAFFGQGTRLTVV.

The CDR3 coding sequence is TGTGCCAGCAGCTTAGAGACAACCTCCTACGAGCAGTACTTC. It translates to CASSLETTSYEQYF. The gene calls are TRBV11-2 and TRBJ2-7; D is undetermined. V lost 0 bases to trimming and J lost 0 bases, with 6 bases between them. Per germline, CDR1 SGHAT and CDR2 FQNNGV. CDR3 size: 14 residues.

This clonotype was counted only a few times. The CDR3 DNA reads TGTGCCAGCGGGACAGAAGGTTACGAGCAGTACGTC. Translating it yields CASGTEGYEQYV. This chain uses TRBV2 with TRBJ2-7, with TRBD1 identical over 7 bases. Unmatched junction bases numbered 5, after V lost 8 bases and J lost 4 bases. The V gene's germline CDR1 is SNHLY and CDR2 FYNNEI. The CDR3 has 12 amino acids.

The chain is built from TRBV10-2 and TRBJ1-4, with D perhaps matching TRBD1 (6 bases). The CDR3 is 14 amino acids. Germline V gene data show CDR1 as WSHSY and CDR2 as SAAADI. V lost 6 bases and J lost 7, with 15 bases in between. The CDR3 loop reads CASRTGAPVEKLFF. As DNA, the CDR3 is TGCGCCAGCAGGACGGGGGCTCCCGTTGAAAAACTGTTTTTT.

A few counts support this clonotype. This rearrangement joins TRBV7-9 to TRBJ1-1; D remains ambiguous. Germline V lookup: CDR1 SEHNR, CDR2 FQNEAQ (reference sequence). The CDR3 length is 14 residues. Trimming shortened V by 3 bases and J by 0 bases, and 8 bases separated the two germline ends. CDR3 region: CASSFPNMNTEAFF. The CDR3 DNA sequence: TGTGCCAGCAGCTTCCCGAACATGAACACTGAAGCTTTCTTT.

The gene calls are TRBV5-1 and TRBJ2-5; 7 nucleotides line up with TRBD1. Germline CDR1 SGHRS, CDR2 YFSETQ. V trimming: 5 bases; J trimming: 5 bases; junction bases outside the gene matches: 9. The CDR3 is 14 amino acids. CDR3 region: CASRLTGSKETQYF. CDR3 nucleotides: TGCGCCAGCAGACTGACAGGGAGCAAGGAGACCCAGTACTTC. The full variable domain, its missing parts supplied by reference TRBV5-1 and TRBJ2-5, is KAGVTQTPRYLIKTRGQQVTLSCSPISGHRSVSWYQQTPGQGLQFLFEYFSETQRNKGNFPGRFSGRQFSNSRSEMNVSTLELGDSALYLCASRLTGSKETQYFGPGTRLLVL.

This clonotype was counted at least ten times. The chain is built from TRBV10-1 and TRBJ2-1; perhaps D is TRBD1 or TRBD2 (5 bases each). Germline loops: CDR1 WNHNN, CDR2 SYGVQD (reference sequence). The V and J ends lost 0 bases and 9 bases respectively, with 18 bases between them. The CDR3 consists of 16 residues. Here the CDR3 DNA reads TGCGCCAGCAGTGAGTCCTTGGGGGAAGGTTTTAGTGAGCAGTTCTTC. Translating gives CASSESLGEGFSEQFF.

This clonotype was observed a few times. This sequence joins TRBV29-1 and TRBJ2-3, with a weak D call TRBD1 (5 bases). The CDR3 length is 12 residues. V lost 4 bases to trimming and J lost 1 base, with 6 bases between them. The germline V gene has CDR1 SQVTM and CDR2 ANQGSEA. CDR3 amino acids: CSVVRGTDTQYF. The CDR3 DNA follows: TGCAGCGTTGTCAGGGGCACAGATACGCAGTATTTT.

The chain carries TRBV10-3 and TRBJ1-1; the match to TRBD1 covers 7 bases. The CDR3 length is 13 residues. Germline V gives CDR1 ENHRY, CDR2 SYGVKD. V trimming: 11 bases; J trimming: 1 base; junction bases outside the gene matches: 7. CDR3 bases: TGTGCCGTGCAGGGACAGCAGAACACTGAAGCTTTCTTT. Amino acid sequence: CAVQGQQNTEAFF.

This clonotype was seen a few times. The rearrangement links TRBV10-3 to TRBJ1-2; D is undetermined. CDR3 length: 13 residues. Trimming stripped 11 bases from V and 2 bases from J, with 15 bases between. Germline assignment: CDR1 ENHRY and CDR2 SYGVKD. The CDR3 sequence: CAAYGVANYGYTF. In nucleotides, the CDR3 is TGTGCCGCCTACGGGGTGGCGAACTATGGCTACACCTTC.

This sequence joins TRBV3-1 and TRBJ2-7; D perhaps matches TRBD1 (6 bases). V lost 0 bases to trimming and J lost 3 bases, with 12 bases between them. The germline V gene has CDR1 LGHDT and CDR2 YNNKEL (reference sequence). The CDR3 totals 15 residues. The CDR3 nucleotides are TGTGCCAGCAGCCAAGATCGGGGACAAATCTACGAGCAGTACTTC. This encodes CASSQDRGQIYEQYF.

The chain uses TRBV12-5 and TRBJ2-5, with unresolved D. There are 13 residues in the CDR3. The V gene lost 0 bases and the J gene lost 7 bases, with 9 bases spanning the gap. Germline lookup yields CDR1 LGHNT and CDR2 FRNRAP. CDR3 loop: CASGLVALGTQYF. The DNA of the CDR3 is TGTGCTAGTGGTTTGGTAGCGCTGGGGACCCAGTACTTC.

The CDR3 bases are TGTGCCACCAGTGATTTGCGTCGGTGGAGACAGGGTGGAAATGAGCAGTTCTTC. This gives the protein CATSDLRRWRQGGNEQFF. The chain links TRBV24-1 to TRBJ2-1; 7 nucleotides align to TRBD1. The CDR3 sequence is 18 residues long. Germline-derived CDR1 and CDR2 are KGHDR and SFDVKD. The J segment lost 7 bases and the V segment lost 0 bases, leaving 14 bases of the junction unmatched.

In this sample, this clonotype turned up a few times. The rearrangement links TRBV20-1 to TRBJ1-5; D gene ambiguous. CDR1 is DFQATT and CDR2 is SNEGSKA in the germline V gene (reference sequence). The V end lost 5 bases, the J end lost 9 bases, and 17 bases lay between the germline ends. CDR3 length: 13 amino acids. As DNA, the CDR3 is TGCAGTGCTGCGCCTGGTGTCACGCGGCCCCAGCATTTT. This codes for CSAAPGVTRPQHF.